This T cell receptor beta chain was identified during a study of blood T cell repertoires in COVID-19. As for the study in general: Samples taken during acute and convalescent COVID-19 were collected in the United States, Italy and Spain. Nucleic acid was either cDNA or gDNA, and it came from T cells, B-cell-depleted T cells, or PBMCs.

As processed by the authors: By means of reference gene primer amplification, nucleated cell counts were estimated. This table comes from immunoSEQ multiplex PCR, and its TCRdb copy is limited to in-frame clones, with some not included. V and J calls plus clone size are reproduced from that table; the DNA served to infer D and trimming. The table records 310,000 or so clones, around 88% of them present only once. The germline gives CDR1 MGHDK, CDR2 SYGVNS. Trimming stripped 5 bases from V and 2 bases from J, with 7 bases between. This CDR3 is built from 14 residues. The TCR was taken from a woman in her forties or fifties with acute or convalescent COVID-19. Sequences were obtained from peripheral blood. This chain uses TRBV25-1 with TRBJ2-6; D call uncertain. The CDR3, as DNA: TGTGCCAGCAGTACATATACTGGGGCCAACGTCCTGACTTTC. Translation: CASSTYTGANVLTF.